The 8 T cell receptor beta chains presented below share a single source sample, sequenced in a study of OX40 agonist ivuxolimab in advanced cancers. Sequenced by immunoSEQ multiplex PCR; TCRdb stores in-frame clones only, minus some. The data show some 94,000 clones, 92% seen once. The source material was CD4+ or CD8+ T cells sorted from blood, sampled in a trial of the OX40 agonist ivuxolimab. The receptors shown here come from an adult with an advanced solid tumor such as melanoma, head and neck, liver or kidney cancer.

The chain employs TRBV27 and TRBJ2-7; 7 bases map to TRBD2. Germline V CDR1 and CDR2: MNHEY, SMNVEV (reference sequence). V shed 8 bases and J 7 bases; nucleotides not matched to a gene: 11. CDR3 length: 13 residues. The CDR3 DNA reads TGTGCCAGCGCCTGGGGAGGGGCTGGGGAGCAGTACTTC. It yields the protein CASAWGGAGEQYF.

The rearrangement uses TRBV19 and TRBJ2-4, with no clear D. V was shortened by 0 bases and J by 6 bases, with 9 bases between the two germline ends. Germline lookup yields CDR1 LNHDA and CDR2 SQIVND (reference sequence). This CDR3 has 14 amino acids. The CDR3 here is CASSIDEELNIQYF. The CDR3 nucleotides are TGTGCCAGTAGTATAGACGAGGAATTAAACATTCAGTACTTC.

The chain carries TRBV5-6 and TRBJ2-2; D possibly uses TRBD1 or TRBD2 (6 bases each). This CDR3 contains 14 residues. V shed 0 bases and J shed 9 bases, with 12 bases lying between them. In germline, CDR1 is SGHDT, CDR2 YYEEEE. CDR3 in DNA: TGTGCCAGCAGCTTGGGGGGGGCAGTGAGGGAGCTGTTTTTT. It translates to CASSLGGAVRELFF. Together with reference TRBV5-6 and TRBJ2-2, the CDR3 gives the full variable domain: DAGVTQSPTHLIKTRGQQVTLRCSPKSGHDTVSWYQQALGQGPQFIFQYYEEEERQRGNFPDRFSGHQFPNYSSELNVNALLLGDSALYLCASSLGGAVRELFFGEGSRLTVL.

The V call is TRBV4-1, the J call TRBJ2-1; unclear D gene. V was cut by 3 bases and J by 10 bases, with 13 bases left in between. This CDR3 has 13 amino acids. Looked up from germline, CDR1 is MGHRA and CDR2 is YSYEKL. CDR3 DNA sequence: TGCGCCAGCAGCCACATCGCGTCGGGCGAGCAGTTCTTC. The encoded protein is CASSHIASGEQFF.

The CDR3: CASSLSTEAFF. The CDR3 coding sequence is TGTGCCAGCAGTTTGTCCACTGAAGCTTTCTTT. This rearrangement joins TRBV25-1 to TRBJ1-1; D gene ambiguous. The CDR3 loop spans 11 amino acids. The germline V and J ends were trimmed by 5 bases and 4 bases, with 5 bases remaining between them. Germline CDR1 is MGHDK and CDR2 is SYGVNS.

This sequence joins TRBV27 and TRBJ1-1; D is uncertain. The V end was cut by 0 bases, the J end by 1 base, with 6 bases between. CDR1 MNHEY and CDR2 SMNVEV come from the germline V gene (reference sequence). The CDR3 is made up of 14 amino acids. This CDR3 reads CASSLSSPNTEAFF. The CDR3 DNA sequence: TGTGCCAGCAGTTTATCTTCCCCGAACACTGAAGCTTTCTTT.

The chain combines TRBV6-1 with TRBJ2-3; D might be TRBD2 (6 bases). Germline V gives CDR1 MNHNS, CDR2 SASEGT. This CDR3 is built from 17 residues. Trimming left V 0 bases short and J 0 bases short, with 13 bases between. The CDR3 here is CASSEARGGTSTDTQYF. CDR3 nucleotide sequence: TGTGCCAGCAGTGAAGCGCGGGGAGGAACTAGCACAGATACGCAGTATTTT.

The chain employs TRBV6-1 and TRBJ1-2; maybe TRBD1 (5 bases). Germline V gives CDR1 MNHNS, CDR2 SASEGT. Trimming cost V 5 bases and J 3 bases, with 16 bases left between them. This CDR3 comprises 15 residues. CDR3 nucleotide sequence: TGTGCCAGCAGTCACACTATTGACAGCGACTATGGCTACACCTTC. Residues: CASSHTIDSDYGYTF.